This T cell receptor (beta chain) was profiled in a study of T cell changes during pregnancy in multiple sclerosis. TCRdb keeps only in-frame clones here, not all; method: immunoSEQ multiplex PCR. The sample holds under 70,000 clones, about 90% seen once. The CDR3 is made up of 15 amino acids. V lost 3 bases to trimming and J lost 6 bases, with 14 bases between them. Per the germline V gene, CDR1 is SEHNR and CDR2 is FQNEAQ (reference sequence). V usage is TRBV7-9 and J usage is TRBJ2-2; D possibly corresponds to TRBD1 (6 bases). The specimen comprised CD4+ T cells from peripheral blood mononuclear cells, sampled in the first trimester of pregnancy. The TCR sequence derives from a female donor with multiple sclerosis, enrolled in a pregnancy study. CDR3 sequence reads: CASSLSAQGPGELFF. Here the CDR3 DNA reads TGTGCCAGCAGCTTGAGTGCACAGGGACCCGGGGAGCTGTTTTTT.